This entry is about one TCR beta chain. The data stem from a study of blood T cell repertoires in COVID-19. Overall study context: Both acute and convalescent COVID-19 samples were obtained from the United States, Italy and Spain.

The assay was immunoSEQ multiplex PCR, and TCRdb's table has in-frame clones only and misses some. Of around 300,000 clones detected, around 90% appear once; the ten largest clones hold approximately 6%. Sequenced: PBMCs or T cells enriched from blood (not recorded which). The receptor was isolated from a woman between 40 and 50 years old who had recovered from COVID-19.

This CDR3 reads CSVERQGAHEQYF. The CDR3 DNA reads TGCAGCGTTGAGCGCCAGGGGGCCCACGAGCAGTACTTC. This chain connects TRBV29-1 to TRBJ2-7; 8 positions agree with TRBD1. Germline lookup yields CDR1 SQVTM and CDR2 ANQGSEA. CDR3 length: 13 amino acids. V lost 3 bases, J lost 5 bases, and 6 bases stayed unmatched.